The 18 T cell receptor beta chains below were found in one sample sequenced in a study of cytomegalovirus exposure and HLA in healthy donors. A multiplex PCR was run with 60 Vbeta primers and 13 Jbeta primers. Generated by immunoSEQ multiplex PCR, the TCRdb table keeps only in-frame clones and is missing some. This table has 150,000 or so clones, 70% to 90% appearing once. Sequenced input: PBMCs. The receptors were sampled from a young man in good health and CMV-seropositive.

The rearrangement uses TRBV25-1 and TRBJ1-5; the D gene is possibly TRBD1 (5 bases). Trimming cost V 1 base and J 6 bases, with 10 bases left between them. The CDR3 is 14 residues long. Germline assignment: CDR1 MGHDK and CDR2 SYGVNS. The CDR3 reads CASSESGGFQPQHF. CDR3 nucleotide sequence: TGTGCCAGCAGTGAATCGGGGGGGTTTCAGCCCCAGCATTTT. Full variable domain (outside the CDR3, taken from reference TRBV25-1 and TRBJ1-5): EADIYQTPRYLVIGTGKKITLECSQTMGHDKMYWYQQDPGMELHLIHYSYGVNSTEKGDLSSESTVSRIRTEHFPLTLESARPSHTSQYLCASSESGGFQPQHFGDGTRLSIL.

This chain joins TRBV28 and TRBJ1-4; possibly TRBD1 for D (5 bases). The V end lost 5 bases, the J end lost 5 bases, and 12 bases lay between the germline ends. The CDR3 length is 14 residues. Germline loops: CDR1 MDHEN, CDR2 SYDVKM. CDR3: CASSGRGINEKLFF. CDR3 DNA: TGTGCCAGCAGTGGACGGGGGATCAATGAAAAACTGTTTTTT.

CDR3 in DNA: TGCGCCAGCAGCCAAGGCAGTGGAACTAATGAAAAACTGTTTTTT. This encodes CASSQGSGTNEKLFF. The gene calls are TRBV4-3 and TRBJ1-4; D remains ambiguous. The CDR3 is made up of 15 amino acids. Trimming took 1 base from V and 1 from J, leaving 7 bases between them. From germline, CDR1 is LGHNA and CDR2 YSLEER.

The chain uses TRBV19 and TRBJ1-5, with a possible D match to TRBD1 (6 bases). Looked up from germline, CDR1 is LNHDA and CDR2 is SQIVND (reference sequence). The CDR3 is made up of 15 amino acids. Deletions cut 1 base from V and 4 bases from J, with 11 bases between. The CDR3 bases are TGTGCCAGTAGTATAGTGGGGGCTCCGAATCAGCCCCAGCATTTT. It codes for CASSIVGAPNQPQHF.

The chain uses TRBV6-5 and TRBJ1-5; TRBD1 might be the D (5 bases). V was cut by 5 bases and J by 7 bases, with 12 bases left in between. The CDR3 covers 13 residues. CDR1 and CDR2 (germline): MNHEY, SVGAGI. This chain's CDR3 is CASSEQVSQPQHF. In DNA form, the CDR3 reads TGTGCCAGCAGTGAACAGGTATCACAGCCCCAGCATTTT.

In the case of this clone: One end of the junction is discordant with germline, which a read error may explain. CDR3 sequence (DNA): TGTGCCAGCAGCCCCCGGGCTGGGGCCAACGGCCTGACTTTC. It encodes CASSPRAGANGLTF. The rearrangement links TRBV7-2 to TRBJ2-6; a weak D match, TRBD1 (5 bases). Germline V gives CDR1 SGHTA, CDR2 FQGNSA. The CDR3 is 14 amino acids. Variable domain in full (rest from reference TRBV7-2 and TRBJ2-6): GAGVSQSPSNKVTEKGKDVELRCDPISGHTALYWYRQSLGQGLEFLIYFQGNSAPDKSGLPSDRFSAERTGGSVSTLTIQRTQQEDSAVYLCASSPRAGANGLTFGAGSRLTVL.

The chain has TRBV21-1 and TRBJ1-2; the D call in the table, TRBD1, was not verified against the DNA. TRBV21-1 is reported as a pseudogene. The CDR3 has 14 residues. The CDR3 bases are TGTGCCAGCAGCTCCAGACAGGGGAAGTATGGCTACACCTTC. Encoded protein: CASSSRQGKYGYTF.

This clone was detected a few times. This rearrangement joins TRBV4-2 to TRBJ1-2, with a tentative D call TRBD1 (5 bases). The germline V gene has CDR1 LGHNA and CDR2 YNFKEQ. The CDR3 has 17 amino acids. Deletions cut 0 bases from V and 4 bases from J, with 18 bases between. The CDR3 coding sequence is TGTGCCAGCAGCCAAGAAATTGCAAGGGGCGCTAGCTATGGCTACACCTTC. This sequence encodes CASSQEIARGASYGYTF.

V and J are TRBV15 and TRBJ2-7; D gene unclear. The CDR3 runs to 13 residues. Deletions cut 6 bases from V and 0 bases from J, with 9 bases between. Looked up from germline, CDR1 is LNHNV and CDR2 is YYDKDF (reference sequence). The CDR3 DNA reads TGTGCCACCAGAGACTGGATCTCCTACGAGCAGTACTTC. Its protein is CATRDWISYEQYF.

The rearrangement links TRBV9 to TRBJ2-7, with D maybe TRBD1 (6 bases). The CDR3 is 13 residues long. Germline CDR1 is SGDLS and CDR2 is YYNGEE. The ends were cut back, 0 bases at V and 7 bases at J, with 11 bases in the middle. CDR3 in amino acids: CASSVGTDEEQYF. Here the CDR3 DNA reads TGTGCCAGCAGCGTAGGGACAGACGAGGAGCAGTACTTC.

CDR3 DNA: TGTGCCAGCAGCCCAGAAACGGGTGGCTACACCTTC. Translating it yields CASSPETGGYTF. V and J are TRBV5-4 and TRBJ1-2; no definite D call. Between the trimmed V and J ends, which lost 4 bases and 7 bases, there was a span of 11 bases. Germline CDR1 reads SGHNT; CDR2 reads YYREEE (reference sequence). This CDR3 is 12 amino acids long.

This clone was recorded only once. The chain carries TRBV7-9 and TRBJ2-3, with a weak D call TRBD2 (5 bases). Deletions cut 5 bases from V and 1 base from J, with 13 bases between. Germline V gives CDR1 SEHNR, CDR2 FQNEAQ (reference sequence). The CDR3 loop spans 15 amino acids. The CDR3 is CASSHPAGGTDTQYF. In DNA, the CDR3 is TGTGCCAGCAGCCATCCCGCGGGTGGCACAGATACGCAGTATTTT.

The V call is TRBV5-4, the J call TRBJ2-3; 10 nucleotides agree with TRBD1. This CDR3 is 14 amino acids long. The germline V gene has CDR1 SGHNT and CDR2 YYREEE (reference sequence). Trimming at V came to 4 bases and at J to 4 bases, leaving 3 bases not matched to a gene. CDR3 nucleotides: TGTGCCAGCAGCCCCGGACAGGGGGCAGATACGCAGTATTTT. It specifies CASSPGQGADTQYF.

This chain links TRBV5-1 with TRBJ1-2, with D perhaps TRBD1 (6 bases). The length of the CDR3 is 15 residues. Germline-derived CDR1 and CDR2 are SGHRS and YFSETQ. V shed 0 bases and J shed 9 bases, with 18 bases lying between them. The CDR3 protein is CASSLVTGQPSRYTF. The CDR3 DNA reads as TGCGCCAGCAGCTTGGTAACAGGACAGCCCTCCCGCTACACCTTC.

V usage is TRBV18 and J usage is TRBJ1-1; D may be TRBD1 (5 bases). The CDR3 contains 14 residues. CDR1 and CDR2 (germline): KGHSH, LQKENI. The V end lost 3 bases, the J end lost 7 bases, and 15 bases lay between the germline ends. The CDR3 is CASSPARQGYEAFF. The CDR3 DNA follows: TGTGCCAGCTCACCGGCTCGGCAGGGCTATGAAGCTTTCTTT.

The CDR3 reads CAISESTYGNEEKLFF. CDR3 bases: TGTGCCATCAGTGAGTCGACTTACGGGAACGAGGAAAAACTGTTTTTT. The chain links TRBV10-3 to TRBJ1-4; D is unclear. Trimming left V 0 bases short and J 8 bases short, with 16 bases between. There are 16 residues in the CDR3. CDR1 is ENHRY, CDR2 SYGVKD, per germline.

The J gene is TRBJ2-2, the V gene TRBV7-3; TRBD1 might be the D (5 bases). Trimming left V 2 bases short and J 7 bases short, with 14 bases between. Germline loops: CDR1 SGHTA, CDR2 FQGTGA. The CDR3 extends over 15 amino acids. CDR3 in amino acids: CASSLVAGQIGELFF. The CDR3 region has the DNA TGTGCCAGCAGCTTAGTGGCAGGGCAAATCGGGGAGCTGTTTTTT.

The chain employs TRBV4-1 and TRBJ2-3, with unresolved D. V lost 2 bases, J lost 0 bases, and 9 bases lay in between. The CDR3 has 15 amino acids. Germline CDR1 reads MGHRA; CDR2 reads YSYEKL. The chain's CDR3 is CASSQSGASTDTQYF. The DNA of the CDR3 is TGCGCCAGCAGCCAATCTGGAGCTAGCACAGATACGCAGTATTTT.